Sequencing of this T cell receptor (beta chain) was carried out in a study of T cells in Graves' hyperthyroidism and ophthalmopathy. Study results and limitations: The model's output predicted ophthalmopathy at a median of about 6.5 months prior to onset.

There are 12 residues in the CDR3. Between the trimmed V and J ends, which lost 1 base and 5 bases, there was a span of 8 bases. Germline V lookup: CDR1 DFQATT, CDR2 SNEGSKA (reference sequence). This clonotype occurred many times. Its cognate antigen is unknown. Fresh peripheral blood, under 11 ml, yielded the PBMCs. Amplified regions were TCR beta CDR3 sequences from RNA transcripts. HTBI primers were employed in a first-round RT-PCR of the TCR CDR3. TCRdb called the multiplex PCR reads again in MiXCR, with one record for every CDR3 protein. Among hundreds of thousands of distinct CDR3 sequences listed, roughly a sixth were seen once.

The source of this sequence is a woman aged 18-30 years with Graves' hyperthyroidism. J is TRBJ2-5 and V is TRBV20-1, with D perhaps TRBD1 (5 bases). The sample was blood. The CDR3 reads CSARVGVETQYF. The CDR3 bases are TGCAGTGCTAGAGTAGGGGTGGAGACCCAGTACTTC.